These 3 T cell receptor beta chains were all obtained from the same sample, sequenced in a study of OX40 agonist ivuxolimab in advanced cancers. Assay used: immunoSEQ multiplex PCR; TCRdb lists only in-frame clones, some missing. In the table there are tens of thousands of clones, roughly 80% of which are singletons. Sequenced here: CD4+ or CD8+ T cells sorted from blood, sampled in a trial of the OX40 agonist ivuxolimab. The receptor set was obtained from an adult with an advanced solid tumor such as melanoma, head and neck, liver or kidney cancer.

The CDR3 is CASSPGLDRSGYTF. DNA for the CDR3: TGTGCCAGCTCACCCGGTCTGGACAGGTCTGGCTACACCTTC. J is TRBJ1-2 and V is TRBV18; TRBD1 matches 7 bases. The CDR3 has 14 amino acids. CDR1 and CDR2 from the germline V gene are KGHSH and LQKENI. V dropped 3 bases and J dropped 7; count of bases not matched to a gene: 8. Supplemented by reference TRBV18 and TRBJ1-2, the full variable domain reads NAGVMQNPRHLVRRRGQEARLRCSPMKGHSHVYWYRQLPEEGLKFMVYLQKENIIDESGMPKERFSAEFPKEGPSILRIQQVVRGDSAAYFCASSPGLDRSGYTFGSGTRLTVV.

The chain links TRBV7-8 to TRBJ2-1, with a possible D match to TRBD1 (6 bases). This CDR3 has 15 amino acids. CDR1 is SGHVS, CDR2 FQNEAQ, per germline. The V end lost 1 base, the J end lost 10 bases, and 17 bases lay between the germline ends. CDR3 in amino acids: CASSLVRTAQWEQFF. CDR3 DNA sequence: TGTGCCAGCAGCTTAGTCCGGACAGCCCAGTGGGAGCAGTTCTTC.

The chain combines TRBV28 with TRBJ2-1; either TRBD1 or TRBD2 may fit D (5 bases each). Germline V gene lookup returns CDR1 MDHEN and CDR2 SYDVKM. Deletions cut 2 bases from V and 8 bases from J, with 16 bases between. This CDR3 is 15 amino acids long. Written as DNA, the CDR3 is TGTGCCAGCAGTTTACGGGACCTGGGTACCGATGAGCAGTTCTTC. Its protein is CASSLRDLGTDEQFF.